These 26 T cell receptor beta chains originate from one sample sequenced in a study of beta chain features in type 1 diabetes. Sequencing targeted expressed TCRB transcripts, as all isolated RNA had been reverse transcribed. Generated by immunoSEQ multiplex PCR, the TCRdb table keeps only in-frame clones and is missing some. The table includes more than 150,000 clones, about 9.8% detected once. Sequencing was done on a sample of central memory CD4+ T cells from blood. The receptors shown here come from a woman younger than 35 in good health.

The rearrangement joins TRBV30 to TRBJ2-1; TRBD2 aligns across 9 bases. In germline, CDR1 is GTSNPN, CDR2 SVGIG (reference sequence). This CDR3 region has 14 residues. The junction had 13 bases not matched to a gene; V was cut back by 7 bases and J by 9 bases. CDR3 protein: CASSRGSGSVEQFF. The CDR3 nucleotides are TGTGCCTCCTCCAGGGGTAGCGGGAGTGTTGAGCAGTTCTTC. Full variable domain (missing parts from reference TRBV30 and TRBJ2-1): SQTIHQWPATLVQPVGSPLSLECTVEGTSNPNLYWYRQAAGRGLQLLFYSVGIGQISSEVPQNLSASRPQDRQFILSSKKLLLSDSGFYLCASSRGSGSVEQFFGPGTRLTVL.

The rearrangement joins TRBV25-1 to TRBJ2-3; 10 positions agree with TRBD2. This CDR3 is built from 15 residues. CDR1 MGHDK and CDR2 SYGVNS come from the germline V gene. Unmatched junction bases numbered 1, after V lost 3 bases and J lost 1 base. CDR3 amino acids: CASSDLAGGTDTQYF. CDR3 nucleotides: TGTGCCAGCAGTGACCTAGCGGGGGGCACAGATACGCAGTATTTT.

The chain employs TRBV5-8 and TRBJ2-5; TRBD2 might be the D (5 bases). This CDR3 has 14 residues. V was clipped by 2 bases and J by 2 bases, with 10 bases between them. Looked up from germline, CDR1 is SGHTS and CDR2 is YDEGEE. CDR3 amino acids: CASSLLPGQETQYF. The CDR3 DNA reads as TGTGCCAGCAGCTTACTACCGGGGCAAGAGACCCAGTACTTC. The full variable domain, rest sourced from reference TRBV5-8 and TRBJ2-5, is EAGVTQSPTHLIKTRGQQATLRCSPISGHTSVYWYQQALGLGLQFLLWYDEGEERNRGNFPPRFSGRQFPNYSSELNVNALELEDSALYLCASSLLPGQETQYFGPGTRLLVL.

V and J are TRBV9 and TRBJ1-1; D is ambiguous. The V end was cut by 0 bases, the J end by 10 bases, with 10 bases between. The CDR3 totals 12 residues. Germline assignment: CDR1 SGDLS and CDR2 YYNGEE. The DNA of the CDR3 is TGTGCCAGCAGCGTAGGGGAGAGTGTAGCTTTCTTT. This gives the protein CASSVGESVAFF.

The sample holds a few counts of this clone. The V call is TRBV7-2, the J call TRBJ1-5, with D hard to call. Trimming pared 5 bases from V and 2 bases from J, leaving 10 bases between. Germline loops: CDR1 SGHTA, CDR2 FQGNSA. This CDR3 spans 14 amino acids. The CDR3 DNA reads TGTGCCAGCAGCATTAAGCAGGGCAATCAGCCCCAGCATTTT. It yields the protein CASSIKQGNQPQHF.

The table lists this clone with a few counts. The V call is TRBV19, the J call TRBJ2-1; D may be TRBD1 (5 bases). Trimming cost V 0 bases and J 5 bases, with 11 bases left between them. The CDR3 has 15 residues. CDR1 is LNHDA and CDR2 is SQIVND in the germline V gene (reference sequence). The CDR3 region is CASSIEGVVHNEQFF. The CDR3, as DNA: TGTGCCAGTAGTATAGAAGGGGTAGTTCACAATGAGCAGTTCTTC.

The CDR3 spells CASSLRQGAVDSTQYF. Here the CDR3 DNA reads TGTGCCAGCAGCCTGAGACAGGGGGCGGTGGATAGTACGCAGTATTTT. V is TRBV7-9 and J is TRBJ2-3, with 10 positions matching TRBD1. V shed 5 bases and J 8 bases; nucleotides not matched to a gene: 13. The CDR3 is 16 amino acids. Germline V gives CDR1 SEHNR, CDR2 FQNEAQ (reference sequence).

The gene calls are TRBV6-5 and TRBJ1-5; a possible D gene is TRBD1 (6 bases). The CDR3 covers 16 residues. The V end lost 3 bases, the J end lost 2 bases, and 14 bases lay between the germline ends. CDR1 MNHEY and CDR2 SVGAGI come from the germline V gene. CDR3 coding DNA: TGTGCCAGCAGTTATTCGGGGGGCATGGGCAATCAGCCCCAGCATTTT. Protein: CASSYSGGMGNQPQHF.

This clone was seen only a few times. This chain links TRBV29-1 with TRBJ1-4; D is perhaps TRBD1 (5 bases). This CDR3 is 13 amino acids long. Trimming cost V 6 bases and J 0 bases, with 8 bases left between them. Germline values: CDR1 SQVTM, CDR2 ANQGSEA. The CDR3 loop reads CSVRTTTNEKLFF. CDR3 coding DNA: TGCAGCGTCCGGACAACAACTAATGAAAAACTGTTTTTT.

This clone showed up just a few times. This chain joins TRBV5-6 and TRBJ2-3; 9 bases are a match to TRBD2. The CDR3 has 15 residues. V shed 2 bases, J shed 3 bases, and the junction held 4 bases outside the gene matches. Germline loops: CDR1 SGHDT, CDR2 YYEEEE. CDR3: CASSFSGSVTDTQYF. CDR3 nucleotide sequence: TGTGCCAGCAGCTTTAGCGGGAGTGTAACAGATACGCAGTATTTT. The whole variable domain, filled in from reference TRBV5-6 and TRBJ2-3, reads DAGVTQSPTHLIKTRGQQVTLRCSPKSGHDTVSWYQQALGQGPQFIFQYYEEEERQRGNFPDRFSGHQFPNYSSELNVNALLLGDSALYLCASSFSGSVTDTQYFGPGTRLTVL.

The CDR3 protein is CASSDPGQGSHEQYF. The CDR3 DNA follows: TGTGCCAGCAGTGATCCGGGACAGGGTTCCCACGAGCAGTACTTC. The V call is TRBV6-7, the J call TRBJ2-7; 9 nucleotides match TRBD1. TRBV6-7 is annotated as an ORF whose role is uncertain. The V segment lost 5 bases and the J segment 5 bases; nucleotides outside the gene matches: 10. The CDR3 contains 15 residues.

This clone was found many times. J is TRBJ2-2 and V is TRBV4-2; no definite D call. Germline V gene data show CDR1 as LGHNA and CDR2 as YNFKEQ. V was pared by 0 bases and J by 1 base, with 3 bases between. The CDR3 runs 14 residues. CDR3 amino acids: CASSQDQNTGELFF. For the CDR3, the DNA is TGTGCCAGCAGCCAAGATCAGAACACCGGGGAGCTGTTTTTT.

Only a few counts were recorded for this clone. The chain uses TRBV6-4 and TRBJ2-1, with D perhaps matching TRBD1 (7 bases). V lost 10 bases and J 8 bases, leaving 12 bases between the germline ends. The germline V gene has CDR1 MRHNA and CDR2 SNTAGT. The CDR3 extends over 11 amino acids. CDR3 in DNA: TGTGCCACCTCCAGGGGGGATGAGCAGTTCTTC. Its translation: CATSRGDEQFF.

The rearrangement uses TRBV18 and TRBJ1-2; the match to TRBD1 covers 12 bases. Germline V CDR1 and CDR2: KGHSH, LQKENI. The CDR3 extends over 16 amino acids. The V segment lost 3 bases and the J segment 8 bases; nucleotides outside the gene matches: 10. The CDR3 nucleotides are TGTGCCAGCTCACCCCAATCCGGGACAGGGGGCGACGGCTACACCTTC. It is translated as CASSPQSGTGGDGYTF.

This chain joins TRBV10-2 and TRBJ1-5; D gene ambiguous. The CDR3 extends over 13 amino acids. With 7 bases removed from V and 1 base from J, the gap between germline ends came to 8 bases. Germline CDR1 and CDR2: WSHSY and SAAADI. CDR3 nucleotides: TGCGCCAGCAAGAGGGAAAGCAATCAGCCCCAGCATTTT. The encoded protein is CASKRESNQPQHF.

V gene TRBV30 combines with J gene TRBJ2-1, with 12 bases aligning to TRBD1. This CDR3 has 15 amino acids. Looked up from germline, CDR1 is GTSNPN and CDR2 is SVGIG (reference sequence). J was trimmed by 7 bases and V by 2 bases; bases with no gene match: 6. CDR3 amino acids: CAWSPRDRGQNEQFF. In DNA, the CDR3 is TGTGCCTGGAGTCCCCGGGACAGGGGGCAGAATGAGCAGTTCTTC.

This sequence joins TRBV30 and TRBJ1-5; D gene unclear. The V end was cut by 1 base, the J end by 10 bases, with 11 bases between. Germline V gene lookup returns CDR1 GTSNPN and CDR2 SVGIG (reference sequence). The CDR3 runs to 12 residues. CDR3 coding DNA: TGTGCCTGGAGTGACTCAGGATACCCCCAGCATTTT. Encoded protein: CAWSDSGYPQHF.

This clone was observed a handful of times. V usage is TRBV15 and J usage is TRBJ2-1, with 11 nucleotides matching TRBD1. Germline V gives CDR1 LNHNV, CDR2 YYDKDF (reference sequence). This CDR3 has 14 residues. Trimming at V came to 5 bases and at J to 6 bases, leaving 3 bases not matched to a gene. The chain's CDR3 is CATSGGTGGNEQFF. CDR3 bases: TGTGCCACCAGCGGGGGGACAGGGGGCAATGAGCAGTTCTTC.

The sample holds a few counts of this clone. The J gene is TRBJ2-2, the V gene TRBV7-3; D is ambiguous. Trimming shortened V by 6 bases and J by 2 bases, and 13 bases separated the two germline ends. This CDR3 is 15 amino acids long. The V gene's germline CDR1 is SGHTA and CDR2 FQGTGA. The CDR3 nucleotides are TGTGCCAGCAGGAGAAGCGAGCTAAACACCGGGGAGCTGTTTTTT. This translates into CASRRSELNTGELFF.

This clone has only a few counts. Additional DNA sequences in this sample encode the identical CDR3. This chain uses TRBV29-1 with TRBJ2-2; TRBD1 aligns across 7 bases. Germline values: CDR1 SQVTM, CDR2 ANQGSEA. The trim removed 4 bases at V and 1 base at J, leaving 3 bases unmatched. This CDR3 spans 14 amino acids. CDR3 in DNA: TGCAGCGTTGGACAGGGTCGGAACACCGGGGAGCTGTTTTTT. It codes for CSVGQGRNTGELFF.

This chain links TRBV5-1 with TRBJ2-1; 13 bases are shared with TRBD2. The CDR3 covers 15 residues. V lost 3 bases to trimming and J lost 9 bases; unmatched junction nucleotides: 6. The germline gives CDR1 SGHRS, CDR2 YFSETQ. Written as DNA, the CDR3 is TGCGCCAGCAGCTCGGGACTAGCGGGAATATCTGAGCAGTTCTTC. Its protein is CASSSGLAGISEQFF.

The gene calls are TRBV11-2 and TRBJ2-7; 11 bases agree with TRBD1. The CDR3 totals 13 residues. Germline V gene data show CDR1 as SGHAT and CDR2 as FQNNGV. J lost 7 bases, V lost 3 bases, and 2 bases had no gene match. CDR3 DNA: TGTGCCAGCAGCTTGGACAGGGGGCAAGAGCAGTACTTC. Translating gives CASSLDRGQEQYF.

The chain combines TRBV7-2 with TRBJ2-5; TRBD2 agrees at 12 bases. V trimming: 5 bases; J trimming: 5 bases; junction bases outside the gene matches: 9. The CDR3 has 16 amino acids. CDR1 is SGHTA, CDR2 FQGNSA, per germline. CDR3 DNA sequence: TGTGCCAGCAGCCCCCCCGGGCTAGCGGGAGGGGAGACCCAGTACTTC. Encoded protein: CASSPPGLAGGETQYF.

CDR3 region: CASSFSTGVEAFF. The CDR3, as DNA: TGTGCCAGCAGTTTCTCCACAGGGGTTGAAGCTTTCTTT. This chain connects TRBV27 to TRBJ1-1; 7 positions agree with TRBD1. The CDR3 consists of 13 residues. Per germline, CDR1 MNHEY and CDR2 SMNVEV (reference sequence). V was pared by 3 bases and J by 7 bases, with 5 bases of the junction left unmatched.

The gene calls are TRBV6-5 and TRBJ1-4, with 7 bases that match TRBD1. Trimming at V came to 0 bases and at J to 4 bases, leaving 2 bases not matched to a gene. Germline V gene sequence: CDR1 MNHEY, CDR2 SVGAGI. The CDR3 spans 15 residues. The CDR3 protein is CASSYSGTVNEKLFF. CDR3 bases: TGTGCCAGCAGTTACTCGGGGACAGTTAATGAAAAACTGTTTTTT.

This clone was picked up a small number of times. This chain connects TRBV6-5 to TRBJ1-1; no firm D call. Germline CDR1 is MNHEY and CDR2 is SVGAGI. V dropped 7 bases and J dropped 10 bases, with 13 bases sitting between them. CDR3 length equals 11 residues. CDR3 nucleotide sequence: TGTGCCAGCAAAGACCCGACGGGAGCTTTCTTT. Amino acids: CASKDPTGAFF.